Presented here are 5 T cell receptor beta chains from one specimen sequenced in a study of graft-versus-host responses after intestinal transplantation (dated by TCRdb to the early 2020s). The protocol used for the library was the immunoSEQ multiplex PCR assay. TCRdb obtained this table from immuneACCESS and retained in-frame rearrangements with V and J assigned. These tables miss some clones; where compared with another copy, unresolved V genes account for less than half of the shortfall, and the remainder is unexplained. Across this sample there are more than 10,000 clones, with about four fifths seen only once. The ten largest clonotypes hold around 30% of the sample. The sample here was PBMCs, taken nearly 500 days after intestinal transplant. The source of these receptors is a human patient who received an intestinal transplant, so some T cells may come from the graft donor.

This rearrangement joins TRBV6-5 to TRBJ1-2; possibly TRBD1 for D (5 bases). This CDR3 is 14 amino acids long. Germline CDR1 and CDR2: MNHEY and SVGAGI. V lost 5 bases and J 4 bases, leaving 14 bases between the germline ends. The CDR3 protein is CASSPWGRGYGYTF. CDR3 DNA sequence: TGTGCCAGCAGTCCATGGGGGAGGGGCTATGGCTACACCTTC.

This rearrangement joins TRBV5-4 to TRBJ2-1, with D perhaps matching TRBD2 (6 bases). The CDR3 is 14 amino acids. V lost 0 bases to trimming and J lost 9 bases, with 13 bases between them. Germline V gene sequence: CDR1 SGHNT, CDR2 YYREEE (reference sequence). The CDR3 is CASSLEGLRLEQFF. Written as DNA, the CDR3 is TGTGCCAGCAGCTTGGAGGGACTTAGGCTTGAGCAGTTCTTC.

V gene TRBV18 combines with J gene TRBJ2-3; 14 bases agree with TRBD2. Germline CDR1 reads KGHSH; CDR2 reads LQKENI. This CDR3 region has 16 residues. Germline trimming cut 5 bases from V and 6 bases from J; bases unmatched to any gene: 7. CDR3: CASSTLGTSGSDTQYF. For the CDR3, the DNA is TGTGCCAGCTCAACACTCGGGACTAGCGGGAGTGATACGCAGTATTTT.

The gene calls are TRBV9 and TRBJ2-2; a weak D match, TRBD2 (6 bases). Germline V gives CDR1 SGDLS, CDR2 YYNGEE. Trimming shortened V by 4 bases and J by 2 bases, and 15 bases separated the two germline ends. The CDR3 runs to 16 residues. CDR3 region: CASSPTGAGNTGELFF. CDR3 nucleotides: TGTGCCAGCAGCCCTACGGGAGCGGGTAACACCGGGGAGCTGTTTTTT.

This clone was counted a single time. The rearrangement joins TRBV6-1 to TRBJ2-7; 9 bases are shared with TRBD2. The germline V gene encodes CDR1 MNHNS and CDR2 SASEGT. V trimming: 6 bases; J trimming: 0 bases; junction bases outside the gene matches: 6. This CDR3 is 15 amino acids long. The CDR3 here is CASSYNSGSSYEQYF. CDR3 nucleotide sequence: TGTGCCAGCAGCTACAATAGCGGGAGCTCCTACGAGCAGTACTTC.